The present entry profiles one T cell receptor (beta chain) with its context. These data are taken from a study of early T cells in non-severe SARS-CoV-2 infection. In the library, individual cDNA molecules carried attached unique molecular identifiers. Each CDR3 protein is one row after TCRdb ran MiXCR on the 5' RACE reads. This table has tens of thousands of distinct CDR3 sequences, roughly an eighth appearing once. After removal of 3 bases from V and 6 bases from J, the junction contained 6 bases not matched to a gene. This CDR3 contains 13 residues. In germline, CDR1 is SGHRS, CDR2 YFSETQ. This chain connects TRBV5-1 to TRBJ2-7, with TRBD1 matching over 7 bases. This clonotype was obtained from an adult who was a healthcare worker with PCR-confirmed SARS-CoV-2 infection or an uninfected control (not recorded which). The specimen sequenced was whole blood. In DNA form, the CDR3 reads TGCGCCAGCAGCTCGACAGGGAACGGCGAGCAGTACTTC. Protein: CASSSTGNGEQYF.